This TCR beta chain was retrieved from a study of shared clonotypes between healthy human individuals. Study-level points and caveats: Inspection by rarefaction showed sorted-subset sequencing to be incomplete despite large depth. The generation probabilities recorded for non-shared clonotypes fell below those of clonotypes shared by all four donors. Roughly 4.6% of naive CD4 clonotypes were common to a handful of donors.

The CDR3 has 16 amino acids. The trim removed 1 base at V and 7 bases at J, leaving 8 bases unmatched. Germline V gene sequence: CDR1 SGHRS, CDR2 YFSETQ. CD4+ cells were split into CD45RA+ naive and CD45RA-negative memory subsets. Repertoires were generated with immunoSEQ multiplex PCR, while TCRdb's copy carries only in-frame clones and drops some. This table has over a million clones, approximately 98.5% appearing once. About this clone: Its antigen is still unknown.

The TCR was taken from a man aged 30 to 39 in good health. Specimen: naive CD4+ T cells sorted from blood. The subset here: CD45RA+ positively selected. V and J are TRBV5-1 and TRBJ2-1; TRBD1 aligns across 10 bases. CDR3 DNA: TGCGCCAGCAGCTTGTCGGGACAGGGGTCGGGGAATGAGCAGTTCTTC. It is translated as CASSLSGQGSGNEQFF.